A single sample is the source of the 21 T cell receptor beta chains below, sequenced in a study of lymphopenia after photon versus proton radiotherapy. Repertoires were generated with immunoSEQ multiplex PCR, while TCRdb's copy carries only in-frame clones and drops some. The table shows around 27,000 clones, with 90% occurring only once. The material was peripheral blood, obtained from a patient treated with photon-based radiotherapy. The receptor set was obtained from a woman between 50 and 59 years old with cholangiocarcinoma.

The CDR3 DNA reads as TGTGCCAGCAGCTATGAAGCGGGGGGATGGGGCTACACCTTC. Its protein is CASSYEAGGWGYTF. The gene calls are TRBV7-2 and TRBJ1-2, with D possibly being TRBD1 (5 bases). Germline loops: CDR1 SGHTA, CDR2 FQGNSA. CDR3 length equals 14 residues. V was shortened by 4 bases and J by 8 bases, with 17 bases between the two germline ends.

The chain carries TRBV19 and TRBJ2-5; possible D gene TRBD1, 6 bases. V lost 5 bases to trimming and J lost 5 bases, with 15 bases between them. The CDR3 has 14 residues. Germline assignment: CDR1 LNHDA and CDR2 SQIVND (reference sequence). The CDR3, as DNA: TGTGCCAGTAGTTTGCAGGGGTTCGGCGAGACCCAGTACTTC. It is translated as CASSLQGFGETQYF.

The chain is built from TRBV18 and TRBJ2-7; possible D gene TRBD1, 5 bases. V dropped 2 bases and J dropped 3 bases, with 14 bases sitting between them. In germline, CDR1 is KGHSH, CDR2 LQKENI. This CDR3 spans 15 amino acids. CDR3 sequence reads: CASSPEGWGHYEQYF. CDR3 coding DNA: TGTGCCAGCTCACCAGAAGGTTGGGGCCACTACGAGCAGTACTTC.

The chain couples TRBV6-5 to TRBJ2-5; D not resolved. The CDR3 is made up of 12 amino acids. V gave up 5 bases and J gave up 6 bases, with 10 bases separating them. Germline CDR1 and CDR2: MNHEY and SVGAGI. CDR3 sequence reads: CASSLPGKTQYF. The CDR3 DNA follows: TGTGCCAGCAGTCTACCTGGAAAGACCCAGTACTTC.

The J gene is TRBJ1-3, the V gene TRBV5-4, with D unclear. The CDR3 covers 16 residues. V was trimmed by 0 bases and J by 0 bases, leaving 10 bases between them. CDR1 SGHNT and CDR2 YYREEE come from the germline V gene (reference sequence). Here the CDR3 reads CASSLGRQNSGNTIYF. The CDR3 region has the DNA TGTGCCAGCAGCTTGGGGCGCCAGAACTCTGGAAACACCATATATTTT. Looking up the rest from reference TRBV5-4 and TRBJ1-3 gives the full variable domain: ETGVTQSPTHLIKTRGQQVTLRCSSQSGHNTVSWYQQALGQGPQFIFQYYREEENGRGNFPPRFSGLQFPNYSSELNVNALELDDSALYLCASSLGRQNSGNTIYFGEGSWLTVV.

The V and J genes are TRBV6-6 and TRBJ2-3; 15 positions agree with TRBD2. V dropped 8 bases and J dropped 8; count of bases not matched to a gene: 8. The CDR3 sequence is 15 residues long. In germline, CDR1 is MNHNY, CDR2 SVGAGI (reference sequence). The CDR3 sequence: CASWTSGGALATQYF. The CDR3 DNA reads TGTGCCAGCTGGACTAGCGGGGGGGCGCTGGCTACGCAGTATTTT.

The V gene is TRBV6-5, the J gene TRBJ2-1; D not resolved. Trimming pared 6 bases from V and 5 bases from J, leaving 17 bases between. CDR1 is MNHEY and CDR2 is SVGAGI in the germline V gene. This CDR3 has 15 residues. The DNA of the CDR3 is TGTGCCAGCAGCCCCTTTAGGTTCCTGAACAATGAGCAGTTCTTC. It translates to CASSPFRFLNNEQFF.

V and J are TRBV2 and TRBJ2-3; D is ambiguous. Deletions cut 6 bases from V and 0 bases from J, with 7 bases between. Germline V gene lookup returns CDR1 SNHLY and CDR2 FYNNEI. CDR3 length equals 13 residues. The CDR3 DNA sequence: TGTGCCAGCAGAGGATATAGCACAGATACGCAGTATTTT. It translates to CASRGYSTDTQYF.

The V call is TRBV13, the J call TRBJ2-1, with D perhaps TRBD2 (6 bases). The CDR3 spans 15 residues. Germline V gene data show CDR1 as PRHDT and CDR2 as FYEKMQ (reference sequence). Between the trimmed V and J ends, which lost 1 base and 2 bases, there was a span of 9 bases. The CDR3 region is CASSLEWGAYNEQFF. The CDR3, as DNA: TGTGCCAGCAGCTTAGAGTGGGGGGCCTACAATGAGCAGTTCTTC.

The chain employs TRBV7-8 and TRBJ1-2, with D unresolved. The germline CDR1 and CDR2 sequences are SGHVS and FQNEAQ. Trimming pared 1 base from V and 1 base from J, leaving 7 bases between. The CDR3 consists of 14 residues. CDR3 protein: CASSLDRLNYGYTF. CDR3 DNA: TGTGCCAGCAGCTTAGACAGACTTAACTATGGCTACACCTTC.

CDR3: CASSSGGDPYNEQFF. DNA of the CDR3: TGTGCCAGCAGCTCCGGGGGCGATCCCTACAATGAGCAGTTCTTC. V gene TRBV5-6 combines with J gene TRBJ2-1; D is possibly TRBD1 or TRBD2 (6 bases each). V was pared by 3 bases and J by 2 bases, with 12 bases between. This CDR3 is built from 15 residues. Germline V gives CDR1 SGHDT, CDR2 YYEEEE.

The chain links TRBV4-3 to TRBJ2-1, with a weak D call TRBD2 (7 bases). CDR3 length: 17 residues. Trimming removed 3 bases from V and 5 bases from J, with 20 bases in between. The germline V gene has CDR1 LGHNA and CDR2 YSLEER. The CDR3 spells CASSHPFGAGADNEQFF. CDR3 in DNA: TGCGCCAGCAGCCACCCATTTGGGGCGGGGGCTGACAATGAGCAGTTCTTC.

This chain joins TRBV27 and TRBJ1-3; 8 nucleotides match TRBD1. The germline V gene has CDR1 MNHEY and CDR2 SMNVEV (reference sequence). V shed 6 bases and J 4 bases; nucleotides not matched to a gene: 5. This CDR3 spans 14 amino acids. The CDR3 nucleotides are TGTGCCAGCAGATCAGGGGGCGAAGGAAACACCATATATTTT. This encodes CASRSGGEGNTIYF.

The V and J genes are TRBV7-2 and TRBJ2-5; D may be TRBD1 or TRBD2 (5 bases each). Trimming shortened V by 5 bases and J by 4 bases, and 17 bases separated the two germline ends. Germline CDR1 SGHTA, CDR2 FQGNSA. This CDR3 contains 15 residues. DNA of the CDR3: TGTGCCAGCAGCCCACCCCTCCCGGGGACAGAGACCCAGTACTTC. Its protein is CASSPPLPGTETQYF.

The chain joins TRBV20-1 to TRBJ1-1; perhaps TRBD1 as D (6 bases). V lost 4 bases to trimming and J lost 10 bases, with 13 bases between them. CDR1 and CDR2 from the germline V gene are DFQATT and SNEGSKA (reference sequence). The CDR3 length is 11 residues. The CDR3 is CSATGATRAFF. The CDR3 nucleotides are TGCAGTGCTACGGGGGCTACGCGAGCTTTCTTT.

V gene TRBV6-1 combines with J gene TRBJ1-4, with a weak D call TRBD1 (6 bases). V lost 6 bases and J 7 bases, leaving 9 bases between the germline ends. Germline V gene data show CDR1 as MNHNS and CDR2 as SASEGT. This CDR3 comprises 12 residues. The CDR3 DNA is TGTGCCAGCAGGGACAGATTTGAAAAACTGTTTTTT. It encodes CASRDRFEKLFF.

The chain is built from TRBV19 and TRBJ1-1; D may be TRBD1 (5 bases). Germline V CDR1 and CDR2: LNHDA, SQIVND (reference sequence). This CDR3 contains 13 residues. The V gene lost 3 bases and the J gene lost 10 bases, with 15 bases spanning the gap. CDR3 nucleotide sequence: TGTGCCAGTAGTATGGGGGAGGGATCTTCAGCTTTCTTT. Its protein is CASSMGEGSSAFF.

The CDR3 loop reads CASSQLQGNTEAFF. The CDR3, as DNA: TGCGCCAGCAGCCAACTACAGGGGAACACTGAAGCTTTCTTT. This chain links TRBV4-1 with TRBJ1-1; D may be TRBD1 (6 bases). Trimming took off 2 bases at V and 1 base at J, with 8 bases between the two ends. CDR3 size: 14 residues. The germline CDR1 and CDR2 sequences are MGHRA and YSYEKL.

This sequence joins TRBV28 and TRBJ1-1; D not certain. The CDR3 has 11 amino acids. Trimming took off 6 bases at V and 12 bases at J, with 14 bases between the two ends. CDR1 is MDHEN and CDR2 is SYDVKM in the germline V gene. The CDR3 spells CASSSVSVPFF. The CDR3 bases are TGTGCCAGCAGCAGTGTGAGTGTGCCTTTCTTT.

This clone was observed a handful of times. This sequence joins TRBV9 and TRBJ1-6, with D unresolved. V was shortened by 0 bases and J by 7 bases, with 8 bases between the two germline ends. The germline CDR1 and CDR2 sequences are SGDLS and YYNGEE. The CDR3 is made up of 14 amino acids. The CDR3 loop is CASSVEGGNSPLHF. As DNA, the CDR3 is TGTGCCAGCAGCGTAGAGGGAGGAAATTCACCCCTCCACTTT.

This chain connects TRBV6-5 to TRBJ1-3, with D possibly being TRBD1 (6 bases). V was pared by 5 bases and J by 4 bases, with 12 bases between. There are 14 residues in the CDR3. CDR1 is MNHEY and CDR2 is SVGAGI in the germline V gene. This chain's CDR3 is CASSTTGYGNTIYF. The CDR3 DNA is TGTGCCAGCAGTACAACAGGGTACGGAAACACCATATATTTT.